Listed below are T cell receptor beta chains from one sample, sequenced in a study of graft-versus-host responses after intestinal transplantation. TCRdb's table, derived via immunoSEQ multiplex PCR, lists solely in-frame clones and lacks some. The data show roughly 100,000 clones, roughly 93% seen once. Their target antigens are unknown. The input for sequencing was unstimulated CD8+ T cells sorted from spleen or lymph node cells, taken before intestinal transplant. These receptors all stem from a human donor who received an intestinal transplant. The CDR3 runs from the conserved cysteine through the conserved F or W. The order of the fields is CDR3 length, clone size, V gene, J gene, D gene, CDR3 protein, CDR3 DNA. The D gene is left open where the match is weak. Size is omitted from some rows. Given values are once, few, many or a class for expanded clones.

len: 14
abundance: few
v_gene: TRBV5-1
j_gene: TRBJ1-2
d_gene: -
CDR3aa: CASSHSARNYGYTF
CDR3nt: TGCGCCAGCAGCCACAGTGCGCGGAACTATGGCTACACCTTC

len: 11
abundance: -
v_gene: TRBV6-6
j_gene: TRBJ2-5
d_gene: -
CDR3aa: CASRNRETQYF
CDR3nt: TGTGCCAGCAGGAACCGAGAGACCCAGTACTTC

len: 12
abundance: -
v_gene: TRBV4-2
j_gene: TRBJ2-1
d_gene: -
CDR3aa: CASSQVGNEQFF
CDR3nt: TGTGCCAGCAGCCAAGTGGGCAATGAGCAGTTCTTC

len: 13
abundance: -
v_gene: TRBV4-1
j_gene: TRBJ1-1
d_gene: -
CDR3aa: CASSLQGRTEAFF
CDR3nt: TGCGCCAGCAGCCTTCAGGGACGCACTGAAGCTTTCTTT

len: 14
abundance: -
v_gene: TRBV9
j_gene: TRBJ2-2
d_gene: TRBD1
CDR3aa: CASSVEGADGELFF
CDR3nt: TGTGCCAGCAGCGTAGAGGGGGCCGACGGGGAGCTGTTTTTT

len: 15
abundance: -
v_gene: TRBV7-9
j_gene: TRBJ1-1
d_gene: -
CDR3aa: CASSLRYGGVTEAFF
CDR3nt: TGTGCCAGCAGCTTAAGGTACGGGGGGGTCACTGAAGCTTTCTTT

len: 17
abundance: -
v_gene: TRBV4-1
j_gene: TRBJ2-2
d_gene: TRBD2
CDR3aa: CASSQVIAGSNTGELFF
CDR3nt: TGCGCCAGCAGCCAAGTGATAGCGGGATCGAACACCGGGGAGCTGTTTTTT

len: 12
abundance: -
v_gene: TRBV6-5
j_gene: TRBJ2-7
d_gene: -
CDR3aa: CASSWESYEQYF
CDR3nt: TGTGCCAGCAGTTGGGAGTCCTACGAGCAGTACTTC

len: 12
abundance: -
v_gene: TRBV29-1
j_gene: TRBJ1-1
d_gene: -
CDR3aa: CSVDAANTEAFF
CDR3nt: TGCAGCGTTGACGCAGCGAACACTGAAGCTTTCTTT

len: 19
abundance: -
v_gene: TRBV6-1
j_gene: TRBJ2-5
d_gene: -
CDR3aa: CASSELGKLRTDHQETQYF
CDR3nt: TGTGCCAGCAGTGAACTGGGGAAACTTCGGACAGACCACCAAGAGACCCAGTACTTC

len: 15
abundance: once
v_gene: TRBV5-6
j_gene: TRBJ1-4
d_gene: -
CDR3aa: CASSLAPGAGEKLFF
CDR3nt: TGTGCCAGCAGCTTGGCCCCAGGTGCTGGGGAAAAACTGTTTTTT

len: 15
abundance: -
v_gene: TRBV2
j_gene: TRBJ1-5
d_gene: -
CDR3aa: CASMAGGLGNQPQHF
CDR3nt: TGTGCCAGCATGGCGGGGGGGCTTGGCAATCAGCCCCAGCATTTT

len: 14
abundance: -
v_gene: TRBV6-5
j_gene: TRBJ1-2
d_gene: -
CDR3aa: CASSLSSDGYGYTF
CDR3nt: TGTGCCAGCAGTTTGTCGTCGGACGGCTATGGCTACACCTTC

len: 15
abundance: -
v_gene: TRBV5-1
j_gene: TRBJ1-5
d_gene: TRBD1
CDR3aa: CASSLTGAVNQPQHF
CDR3nt: TGCGCCAGCAGCTTGACAGGGGCCGTCAATCAGCCCCAGCATTTT

len: 11
abundance: -
v_gene: TRBV27
j_gene: TRBJ1-1
d_gene: -
CDR3aa: CASSFGPEAFF
CDR3nt: TGTGCCAGCAGTTTTGGACCAGAAGCTTTCTTT

len: 15
abundance: -
v_gene: TRBV12-5
j_gene: TRBJ2-3
d_gene: TRBD1
CDR3aa: CASGPPGQRTDTQYF
CDR3nt: TGTGCTAGTGGGCCACCGGGACAGCGCACAGATACGCAGTATTTT

len: 15
abundance: -
v_gene: TRBV11-2
j_gene: TRBJ1-5
d_gene: -
CDR3aa: CASSLGGHSNQPQHF
CDR3nt: TGTGCCAGCAGCTTAGGGGGGCATAGCAATCAGCCCCAGCATTTT

len: 12
abundance: -
v_gene: TRBV7-9
j_gene: TRBJ2-5
d_gene: -
CDR3aa: CASSLGGLNQYF
CDR3nt: TGTGCCAGCAGCTTAGGGGGACTTAACCAGTACTTC

len: 14
abundance: -
v_gene: TRBV6-6
j_gene: TRBJ2-7
d_gene: TRBD2
CDR3aa: CASRLSGGGYEQYF
CDR3nt: TGTGCCAGCAGACTTAGCGGGGGGGGGTACGAGCAGTACTTC

len: 13
abundance: -
v_gene: TRBV27
j_gene: TRBJ1-2
d_gene: -
CDR3aa: CASSQQGDYGYTF
CDR3nt: TGTGCCAGCAGTCAACAGGGAGACTATGGCTACACCTTC

len: 12
abundance: few
v_gene: TRBV19
j_gene: TRBJ1-5
d_gene: -
CDR3aa: CASSTLYQPQHF
CDR3nt: TGTGCCAGTAGTACGTTGTATCAGCCCCAGCATTTT

len: 12
abundance: -
v_gene: TRBV5-1
j_gene: TRBJ2-7
d_gene: TRBD1
CDR3aa: CASTGTGSEQYF
CDR3nt: TGCGCCAGTACCGGGACAGGGAGCGAGCAGTACTTC

len: 15
abundance: -
v_gene: TRBV18
j_gene: TRBJ1-1
d_gene: -
CDR3aa: CASSPRPGRDTEAFF
CDR3nt: TGTGCCAGCTCACCGAGGCCGGGTCGGGACACTGAAGCTTTCTTT